This T cell receptor beta chain was sequenced for a study of T cell responses to AZD1222 COVID-19 vaccine. The CDR3 has 14 amino acids. CDR1 is SGHTA, CDR2 FQGNSA, per germline. V lost 5 bases and J lost 3; bases outside the gene matches: 3. This table comes from immunoSEQ multiplex PCR, and its TCRdb copy is limited to in-frame clones, with some not included. The profile shows about 150,000 clones, over 75% of them singletons. This chain links TRBV7-2 with TRBJ1-5, with 8 nucleotides matching TRBD1. This specimen consisted of peripheral blood, obtained 28 days after the second dose of the MenACWY control vaccine. The clonotype was recovered from an adult who received the MenACWY meningococcal vaccine as a control. CDR3 loop: CASSPTGDNQPQHF. The CDR3 region has the DNA TGTGCCAGCAGCCCGACAGGGGACAATCAGCCCCAGCATTTT.